A single sample is the source of the 18 T cell receptor beta chains below, sequenced in a study of beta chain features in type 1 diabetes. As every portion of the isolated RNA was reverse transcribed, the sequencing read expressed TCRB transcripts. Here immunoSEQ multiplex PCR was the method, and the copy in TCRdb shows in-frame clones only, minus some. Of some 640,000 clones in the sample, more than 12% were seen once. Study-level results: Significant though moderate, a shortening of TCRB CDR3s appeared in all four CD4+ subsets of Type 1 diabetes patients.

Antigens for these TCRs are unknown. Material for sequencing was naive CD4+ T cells from blood. These receptors all come from a young man with type 1 diabetes.

This clone was counted a few times. The chain joins TRBV2 to TRBJ1-1; maybe TRBD1 (5 bases). The CDR3 sequence is 15 residues long. Germline V gene sequence: CDR1 SNHLY, CDR2 FYNNEI. V was clipped by 2 bases and J by 2 bases, with 12 bases between them. The CDR3 region is CASSEYGRTNTEAFF. CDR3 nucleotides: TGTGCCAGCAGTGAATATGGACGGACAAACACTGAAGCTTTCTTT.

In this sample, this clone turned up a few times. The chain employs TRBV19 and TRBJ1-4; D gene unclear. This CDR3 spans 14 amino acids. Trimming removed 5 bases at V and 5 bases at J, with 12 bases between. In germline, CDR1 is LNHDA, CDR2 SQIVND (reference sequence). CDR3 nucleotides: TGTGCCAGTAGTTCAGGACGGTCCAATGAAAAACTGTTTTTT. It encodes CASSSGRSNEKLFF.

V usage is TRBV29-1 and J usage is TRBJ2-3; the D call may be TRBD1 or TRBD2 (6 bases each). The V end was cut by 8 bases, the J end by 2 bases, with 14 bases between. CDR1 SQVTM and CDR2 ANQGSEA come from the germline V gene. This CDR3 comprises 13 residues. CDR3 in amino acids: CSSVRDNTDTQYF. CDR3 nucleotide sequence: TGCAGCTCTGTGCGGGACAACACAGATACGCAGTATTTT.

A few counts support this clone. This chain links TRBV4-3 with TRBJ1-1, with 8 bases matching TRBD1. The V and J ends lost 8 bases and 1 base, in that order; junction bases with no gene match: 6. From germline, CDR1 is LGHNA and CDR2 YSLEER. The CDR3 extends over 14 amino acids. The CDR3 DNA reads TGCGCCAGCGGAATACAGGGGGGGAACACTGAAGCTTTCTTT. Protein: CASGIQGGNTEAFF.

V usage is TRBV6-1 and J usage is TRBJ2-7; 9 nucleotides line up with TRBD1. Per the germline V gene, CDR1 is MNHNS and CDR2 is SASEGT. The CDR3 totals 15 residues. V shed 4 bases and J 3 bases; nucleotides not matched to a gene: 7. In DNA, the CDR3 is TGTGCCAGCAGTGGGATTCCGGGACAGGGCTACGAGCAGTACTTC. Amino acids: CASSGIPGQGYEQYF.

This clone was detected a few times. This chain links TRBV4-1 with TRBJ1-4; tentatively, D is TRBD1 (5 bases). CDR3 size: 14 residues. Germline V lookup: CDR1 MGHRA, CDR2 YSYEKL. With 5 bases removed from V and 2 bases from J, the gap between germline ends came to 9 bases. The CDR3 loop is CASSSQVTNEKLFF. DNA for the CDR3: TGCGCCAGCAGCTCACAGGTGACTAATGAAAAACTGTTTTTT.

This rearrangement joins TRBV19 to TRBJ2-6; D possibly corresponds to TRBD1 (5 bases). This CDR3 is built from 16 residues. Germline lookup yields CDR1 LNHDA and CDR2 SQIVND (reference sequence). The ends were cut back, 1 base at V and 0 bases at J, with 7 bases in the middle. DNA for the CDR3: TGTGCCAGTAGTATAGGCAGGGTCTCTGGGGCCAACGTCCTGACTTTC. Translation gives CASSIGRVSGANVLTF.

This chain uses TRBV7-2 with TRBJ2-3; 10 positions agree with TRBD2. The germline V gene has CDR1 SGHTA and CDR2 FQGNSA. Trimming took 5 bases from V and 6 from J; bases not matched to a gene: 8. CDR3 length equals 15 residues. CDR3 region: CASSQPSGGPDTQYF. The CDR3 bases are TGTGCCAGCAGCCAACCTAGCGGGGGCCCGGATACGCAGTATTTT. The whole variable domain, remainder taken from reference TRBV7-2 and TRBJ2-3, is GAGVSQSPSNKVTEKGKDVELRCDPISGHTALYWYRQSLGQGLEFLIYFQGNSAPDKSGLPSDRFSAERTGGSVSTLTIQRTQQEDSAVYLCASSQPSGGPDTQYFGPGTRLTVL.

This chain links TRBV2 with TRBJ1-4; TRBD1 matches 10 bases. CDR3 length equals 14 residues. V lost 5 bases and J lost 7; bases outside the gene matches: 4. Germline V gene lookup returns CDR1 SNHLY and CDR2 FYNNEI. The CDR3 DNA sequence: TGTGCCAGCAGTACCGGGACAGGGGTTGAAAAACTGTTTTTT. Translated: CASSTGTGVEKLFF.

This clone occurred a few times. V usage is TRBV9 and J usage is TRBJ2-3; D perhaps matches TRBD1 (5 bases). V was cut by 4 bases and J by 2 bases, with 14 bases left in between. From germline, CDR1 is SGDLS and CDR2 YYNGEE. The CDR3 extends over 15 amino acids. The CDR3 nucleotides read TGTGCCAGCAGCCTGCAGGGATCCCCCACAGATACGCAGTATTTT. This codes for CASSLQGSPTDTQYF.

This clone came up a few times. V gene TRBV7-9 combines with J gene TRBJ1-4; D not resolved. The length of the CDR3 is 15 residues. Trimming took off 1 base at V and 2 bases at J, with 8 bases between the two ends. The germline CDR1 and CDR2 sequences are SEHNR and FQNEAQ (reference sequence). In nucleotides, the CDR3 is TGTGCCAGCAGCTTAGATATTCAGACTAATGAAAAACTGTTTTTT. This encodes CASSLDIQTNEKLFF.

This chain links TRBV7-6 with TRBJ2-1; 7 bases match TRBD1. The germline V gene has CDR1 SGHVS and CDR2 FNYEAQ. This CDR3 is built from 14 residues. After removal of 5 bases from V and 7 bases from J, the junction contained 8 bases not matched to a gene. This CDR3 is CASSKGAPGNEQFF. CDR3 in DNA: TGTGCCAGCAGCAAGGGGGCGCCTGGGAATGAGCAGTTCTTC.

This chain links TRBV4-2 with TRBJ1-5; 9 bases are shared with TRBD1. The CDR3 has 16 amino acids. From germline, CDR1 is LGHNA and CDR2 YNFKEQ. Unmatched junction bases numbered 2, after V lost 0 bases and J lost 2 bases. The CDR3 DNA reads TGTGCCAGCAGCCAAGAGGGACAGGGTCGCAATCAGCCCCAGCATTTT. It codes for CASSQEGQGRNQPQHF.

This clone was counted between two and nine times. V and J are TRBV7-8 and TRBJ2-5; TRBD2 matches at 7 bases. This CDR3 has 14 residues. V shed 5 bases and J 5 bases; nucleotides not matched to a gene: 8. Germline CDR1 and CDR2: SGHVS and FQNEAQ. The CDR3 loop is CASSPGGSGETQYF. The CDR3 DNA follows: TGTGCCAGCAGCCCCGGGGGTAGCGGGGAGACCCAGTACTTC.

This clone was seen only a few times. This chain connects TRBV27 to TRBJ2-5; D perhaps matches TRBD2 (6 bases). V was clipped by 5 bases and J by 7 bases, with 20 bases between them. Looked up from germline, CDR1 is MNHEY and CDR2 is SMNVEV (reference sequence). CDR3 size: 15 residues. The CDR3 spells CASSPNRDSPGTQYF. CDR3 bases: TGTGCCAGCAGTCCAAATCGGGACTCTCCGGGGACCCAGTACTTC.

This clone was picked up a small number of times. The rearrangement uses TRBV30 and TRBJ1-2; possible D gene TRBD1, 5 bases. The CDR3 consists of 11 residues. Trimming took 7 bases from V and 4 from J, leaving 10 bases between them. Germline V gene sequence: CDR1 GTSNPN, CDR2 SVGIG (reference sequence). CDR3 loop: CASGVTYGYTF. The CDR3 DNA is TGTGCCTCGGGGGTAACCTATGGCTACACCTTC.

In its sample, this clone was seen a few times. At one of its ends the junction is not consistent with the germline gene, which may arise from a read error. The chain's CDR3 is CASSLGPSPRNTGELFF. The CDR3 nucleotides are TGTGCTAGCAGCTTAGGCCCCAGTCCCAGAAACACCGGGGAGCTGTTTTTT. The chain employs TRBV7-7 and TRBJ2-2; no definite D call. The CDR3 extends over 17 amino acids. Germline V lookup: CDR1 SSHAT, CDR2 FNYEAQ (reference sequence).

This chain links TRBV6-5 with TRBJ2-3; D call uncertain. The ends were cut back, 2 bases at V and 1 base at J, with 7 bases in the middle. Germline-derived CDR1 and CDR2 are MNHEY and SVGAGI. This CDR3 is 14 amino acids long. The CDR3 loop reads CASSYELGTDTQYF. CDR3 bases: TGTGCCAGCAGTTACGAGCTGGGCACAGATACGCAGTATTTT.